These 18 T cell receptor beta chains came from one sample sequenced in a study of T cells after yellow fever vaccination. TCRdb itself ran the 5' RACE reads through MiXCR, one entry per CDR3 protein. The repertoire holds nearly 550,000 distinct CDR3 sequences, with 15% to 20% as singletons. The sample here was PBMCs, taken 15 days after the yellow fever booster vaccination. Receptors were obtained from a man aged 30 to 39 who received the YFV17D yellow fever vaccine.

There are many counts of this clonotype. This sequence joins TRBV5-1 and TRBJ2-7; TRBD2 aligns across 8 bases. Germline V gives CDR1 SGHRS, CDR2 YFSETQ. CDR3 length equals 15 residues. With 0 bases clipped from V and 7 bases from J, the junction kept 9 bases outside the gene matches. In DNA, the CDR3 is TGCGCCAGCAGCTTGGAACTAGCGGCACTTGGGGAGCAGTACTTC. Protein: CASSLELAALGEQYF.

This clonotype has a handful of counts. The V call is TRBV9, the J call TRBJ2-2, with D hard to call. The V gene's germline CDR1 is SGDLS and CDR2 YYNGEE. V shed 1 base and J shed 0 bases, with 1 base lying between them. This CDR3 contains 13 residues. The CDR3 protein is CASSVPNTGELFF. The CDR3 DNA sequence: TGTGCCAGCAGCGTACCGAACACCGGGGAGCTGTTTTTT.

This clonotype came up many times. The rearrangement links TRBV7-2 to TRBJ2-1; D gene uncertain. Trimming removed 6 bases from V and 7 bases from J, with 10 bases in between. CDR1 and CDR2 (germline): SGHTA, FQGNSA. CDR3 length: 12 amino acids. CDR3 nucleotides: TGTGCCAGCAGTTCCTTGGGGAATGAGCAGTTCTTC. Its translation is CASSSLGNEQFF.

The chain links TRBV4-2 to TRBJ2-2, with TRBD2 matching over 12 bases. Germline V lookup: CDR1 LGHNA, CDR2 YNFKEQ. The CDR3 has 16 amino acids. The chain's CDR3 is CATKRLAGANTGELFF. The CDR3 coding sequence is TGTGCGACCAAGAGACTAGCGGGAGCGAACACCGGGGAGCTGTTTTTT.

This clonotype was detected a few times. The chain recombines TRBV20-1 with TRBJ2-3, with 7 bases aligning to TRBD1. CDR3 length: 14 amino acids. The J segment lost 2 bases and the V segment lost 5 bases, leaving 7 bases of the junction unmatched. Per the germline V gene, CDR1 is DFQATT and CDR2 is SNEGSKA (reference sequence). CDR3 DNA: TGCAGTGCTCCCCCTAGGGGGCCCACAGATACGCAGTATTTT. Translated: CSAPPRGPTDTQYF.

The CDR3 loop is CASSWTQGSSYEQYF. CDR3 bases: TGCGCCAGCAGCTGGACACAGGGGAGCTCCTACGAGCAGTACTTC. The V gene is TRBV5-1, the J gene TRBJ2-7; 7 nucleotides align to TRBD1. V shed 3 bases, J shed 0 bases, and the junction held 6 bases outside the gene matches. This CDR3 contains 15 residues. Germline V gives CDR1 SGHRS, CDR2 YFSETQ.

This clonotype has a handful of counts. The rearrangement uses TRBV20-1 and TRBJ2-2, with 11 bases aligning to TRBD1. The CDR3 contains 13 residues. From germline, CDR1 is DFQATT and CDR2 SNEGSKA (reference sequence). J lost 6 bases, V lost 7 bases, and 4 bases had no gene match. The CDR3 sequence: CSVPGQGAGELFF. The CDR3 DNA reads TGCAGTGTGCCGGGACAGGGGGCCGGGGAGCTGTTTTTT.

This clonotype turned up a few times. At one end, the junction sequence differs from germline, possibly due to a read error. CDR3: CASSQAGVRIF. The CDR3, as DNA: TGTGCCAGCAGCCAAGCGGGAGTACGGATCTTC. The chain carries TRBV3-1 and TRBJ2-1; D is possibly TRBD2 (6 bases). Per germline, CDR1 LGHDT and CDR2 YNNKEL (reference sequence). The CDR3 contains 11 residues.

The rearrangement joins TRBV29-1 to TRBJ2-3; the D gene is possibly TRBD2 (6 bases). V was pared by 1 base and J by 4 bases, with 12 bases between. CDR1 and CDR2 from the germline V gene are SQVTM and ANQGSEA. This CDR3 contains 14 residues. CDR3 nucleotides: TGCAGCGTTGAAGGGGGGGATTTTGCAGATACGCAGTATTTT. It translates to CSVEGGDFADTQYF.

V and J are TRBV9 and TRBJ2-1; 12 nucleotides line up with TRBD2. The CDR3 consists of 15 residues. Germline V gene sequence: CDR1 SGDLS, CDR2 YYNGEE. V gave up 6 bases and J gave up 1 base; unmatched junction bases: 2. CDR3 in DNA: TGTGCCAGCACTGGACTAGCGGGGTCCTACAATGAGCAGTTCTTC. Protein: CASTGLAGSYNEQFF.

CDR3 nucleotides: TGTGCCAGCAGCCCGGGACAGCCACACTATGGCTACACCTTC. This codes for CASSPGQPHYGYTF. The chain uses TRBV7-8 and TRBJ1-2; 7 bases are shared with TRBD1. Germline loops: CDR1 SGHVS, CDR2 FQNEAQ. Trimming removed 5 bases from V and 3 bases from J; junction bases left unmatched: 6. This CDR3 spans 14 amino acids.

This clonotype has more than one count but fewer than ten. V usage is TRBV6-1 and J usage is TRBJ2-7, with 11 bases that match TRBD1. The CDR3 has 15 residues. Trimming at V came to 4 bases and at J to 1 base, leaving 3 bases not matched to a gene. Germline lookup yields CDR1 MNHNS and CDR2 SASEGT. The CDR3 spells CASSVGTGGSYEQYF. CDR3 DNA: TGTGCCAGCAGTGTGGGGACAGGGGGTTCCTACGAGCAGTACTTC.

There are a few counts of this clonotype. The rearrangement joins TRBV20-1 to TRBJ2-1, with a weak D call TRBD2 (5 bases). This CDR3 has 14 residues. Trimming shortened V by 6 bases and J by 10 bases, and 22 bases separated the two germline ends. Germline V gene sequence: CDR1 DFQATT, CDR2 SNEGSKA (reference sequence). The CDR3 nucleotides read TGCAGTGCGACTACTGGGAACTCACCGGGGGAGCAGTTCTTC. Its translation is CSATTGNSPGEQFF.

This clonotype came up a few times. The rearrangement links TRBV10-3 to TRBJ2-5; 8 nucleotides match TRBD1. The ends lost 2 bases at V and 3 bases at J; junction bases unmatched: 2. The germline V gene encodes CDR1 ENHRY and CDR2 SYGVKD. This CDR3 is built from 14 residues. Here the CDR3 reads CAISERTGKETQYF. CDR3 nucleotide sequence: TGTGCCATCAGTGAGCGGACAGGGAAAGAGACCCAGTACTTC.

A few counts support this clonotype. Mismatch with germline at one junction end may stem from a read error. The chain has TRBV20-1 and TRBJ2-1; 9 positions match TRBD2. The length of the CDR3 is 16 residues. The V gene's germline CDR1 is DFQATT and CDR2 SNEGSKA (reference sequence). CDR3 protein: CCARDPGGRGNNEQFF. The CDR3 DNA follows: TGCTGTGCTAGAGATCCCGGCGGGAGGGGAAACAATGAGCAGTTCTTC.

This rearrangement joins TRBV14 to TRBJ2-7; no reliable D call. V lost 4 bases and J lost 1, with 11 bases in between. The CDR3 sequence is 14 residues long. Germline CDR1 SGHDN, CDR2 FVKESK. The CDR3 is CASSLWPRSYEQYF. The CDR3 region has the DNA TGTGCCAGCAGCCTGTGGCCCCGTTCCTACGAGCAGTACTTC.

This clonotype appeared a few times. The CDR3 loop reads CASYDGDTGELFF. For the CDR3, the DNA is TGTGCCAGCTACGACGGAGACACCGGGGAGCTGTTTTTT. The chain uses TRBV5-4 and TRBJ2-2; D not resolved. The CDR3 extends over 13 amino acids. V was trimmed by 7 bases and J by 3 bases, leaving 10 bases between them. Germline lookup yields CDR1 SGHNT and CDR2 YYREEE (reference sequence). Full variable domain (missing parts from reference TRBV5-4 and TRBJ2-2): ETGVTQSPTHLIKTRGQQVTLRCSSQSGHNTVSWYQQALGQGPQFIFQYYREEENGRGNFPPRFSGLQFPNYSSELNVNALELDDSALYLCASYDGDTGELFFGEGSRLTVL.

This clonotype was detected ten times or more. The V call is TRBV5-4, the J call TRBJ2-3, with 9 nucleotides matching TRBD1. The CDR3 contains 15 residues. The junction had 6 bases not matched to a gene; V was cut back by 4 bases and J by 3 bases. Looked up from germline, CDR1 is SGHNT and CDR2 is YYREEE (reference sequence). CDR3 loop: CASSPGQGKTDTQYF. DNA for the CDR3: TGTGCCAGCAGCCCGGGACAGGGTAAGACAGATACGCAGTATTTT.